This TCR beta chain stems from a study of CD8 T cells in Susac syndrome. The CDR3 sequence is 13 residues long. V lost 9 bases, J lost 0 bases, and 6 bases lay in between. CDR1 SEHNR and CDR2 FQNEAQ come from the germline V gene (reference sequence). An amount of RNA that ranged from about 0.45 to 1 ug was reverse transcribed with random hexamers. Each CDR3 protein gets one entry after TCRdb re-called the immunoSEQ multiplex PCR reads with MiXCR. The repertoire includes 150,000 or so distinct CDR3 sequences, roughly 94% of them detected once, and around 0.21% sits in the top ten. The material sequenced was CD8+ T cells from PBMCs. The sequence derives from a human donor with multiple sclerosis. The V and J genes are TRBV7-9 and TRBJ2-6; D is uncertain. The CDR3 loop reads CASTDSGANVLTF. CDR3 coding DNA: TGTGCCAGTACGGACTCTGGGGCCAACGTCCTGACTTTC.